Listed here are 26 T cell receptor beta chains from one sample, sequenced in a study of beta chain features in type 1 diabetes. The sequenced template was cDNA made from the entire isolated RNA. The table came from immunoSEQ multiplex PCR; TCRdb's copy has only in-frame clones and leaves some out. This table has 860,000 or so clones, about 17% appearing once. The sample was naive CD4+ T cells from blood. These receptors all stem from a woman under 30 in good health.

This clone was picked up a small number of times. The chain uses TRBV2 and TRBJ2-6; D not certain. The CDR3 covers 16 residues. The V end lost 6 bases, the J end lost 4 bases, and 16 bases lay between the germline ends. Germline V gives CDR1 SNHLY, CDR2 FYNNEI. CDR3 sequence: CASRASLLPGANVLTF. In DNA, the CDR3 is TGTGCCAGCAGGGCGTCTCTTCTACCCGGGGCCAACGTCCTGACTTTC.

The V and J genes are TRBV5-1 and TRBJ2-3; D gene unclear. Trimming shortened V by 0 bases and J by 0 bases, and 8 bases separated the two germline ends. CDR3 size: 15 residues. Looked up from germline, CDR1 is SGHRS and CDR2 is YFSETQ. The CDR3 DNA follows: TGCGCCAGCAGCTTGGACAGTTCTAGCACAGATACGCAGTATTTT. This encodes CASSLDSSSTDTQYF.

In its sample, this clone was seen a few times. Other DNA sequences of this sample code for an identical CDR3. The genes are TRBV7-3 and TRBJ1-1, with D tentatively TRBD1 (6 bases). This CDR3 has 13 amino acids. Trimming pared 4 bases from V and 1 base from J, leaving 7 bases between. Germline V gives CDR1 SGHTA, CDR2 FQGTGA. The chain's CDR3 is CASSSQGNTEAFF. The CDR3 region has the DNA TGTGCCAGCAGCTCACAGGGGAACACTGAAGCTTTCTTT.

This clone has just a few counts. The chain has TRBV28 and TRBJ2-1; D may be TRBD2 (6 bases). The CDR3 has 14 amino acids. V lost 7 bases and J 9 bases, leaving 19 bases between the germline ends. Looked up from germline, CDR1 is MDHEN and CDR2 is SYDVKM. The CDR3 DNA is TGTGCCAGCAAGTCGTTCGGGGGTATGGCTGAGCAGTTCTTC. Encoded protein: CASKSFGGMAEQFF.

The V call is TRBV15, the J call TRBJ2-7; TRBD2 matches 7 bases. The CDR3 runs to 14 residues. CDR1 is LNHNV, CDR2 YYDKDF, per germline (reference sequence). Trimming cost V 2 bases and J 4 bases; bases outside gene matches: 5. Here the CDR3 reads CATSRLADGYEQYF. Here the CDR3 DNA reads TGTGCCACCAGCAGACTAGCGGACGGGTACGAGCAGTACTTC. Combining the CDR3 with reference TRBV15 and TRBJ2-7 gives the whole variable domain DAMVIQNPRYQVTQFGKPVTLSCSQTLNHNVMYWYQQKSSQAPKLLFHYYDKDFNNEADTPDNFQSRRPNTSFCFLDIRSPGLGDTAMYLCATSRLADGYEQYFGPGTRLTVT.

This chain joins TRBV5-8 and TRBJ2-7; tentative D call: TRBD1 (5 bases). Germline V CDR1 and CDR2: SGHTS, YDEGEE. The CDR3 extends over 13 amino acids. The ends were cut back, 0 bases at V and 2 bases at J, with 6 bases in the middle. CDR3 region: CASSLGGPYEQYF. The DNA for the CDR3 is TGTGCCAGCAGCTTGGGGGGCCCCTACGAGCAGTACTTC.

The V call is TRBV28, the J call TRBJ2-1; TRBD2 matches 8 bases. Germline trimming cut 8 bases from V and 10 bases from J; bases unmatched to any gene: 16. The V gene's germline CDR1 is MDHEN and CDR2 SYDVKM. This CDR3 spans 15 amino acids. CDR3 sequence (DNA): TGTGCCAGCGGCCCTGCGGGAGGCCCCGTGGGGGAGCAGTTCTTC. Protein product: CASGPAGGPVGEQFF. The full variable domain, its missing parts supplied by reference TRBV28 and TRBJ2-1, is DVKVTQSSRYLVKRTGEKVFLECVQDMDHENMFWYRQDPGLGLRLIYFSYDVKMKEKGDIPEGYSVSREKKERFSLILESASTNQTSMYLCASGPAGGPVGEQFFGPGTRLTVL.

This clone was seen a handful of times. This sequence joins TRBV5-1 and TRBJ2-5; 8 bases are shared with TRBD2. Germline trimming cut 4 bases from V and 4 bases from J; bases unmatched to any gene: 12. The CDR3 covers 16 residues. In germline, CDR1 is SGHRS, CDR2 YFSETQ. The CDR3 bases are TGCGCCAGCAGCCCCTCGGCTAGCGGGTTGGGAGAGACCCAGTACTTC. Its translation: CASSPSASGLGETQYF.

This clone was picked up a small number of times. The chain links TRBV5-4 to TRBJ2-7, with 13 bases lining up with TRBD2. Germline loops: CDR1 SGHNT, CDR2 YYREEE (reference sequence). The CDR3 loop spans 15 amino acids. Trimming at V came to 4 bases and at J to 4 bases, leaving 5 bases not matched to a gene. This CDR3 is CASSKLAGGPYEQYF. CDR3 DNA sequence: TGTGCCAGCAGCAAACTAGCGGGAGGGCCTTACGAGCAGTACTTC.

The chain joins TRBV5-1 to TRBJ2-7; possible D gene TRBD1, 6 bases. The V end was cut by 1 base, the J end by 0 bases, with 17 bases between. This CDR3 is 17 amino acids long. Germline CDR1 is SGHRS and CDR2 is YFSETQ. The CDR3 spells CASSLQSSGHVSYEQYF. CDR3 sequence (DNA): TGCGCCAGCAGCTTGCAATCCTCGGGACACGTCTCCTACGAGCAGTACTTC.

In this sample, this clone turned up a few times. CDR3 amino acids: CASYEGTGVYNEQFF. CDR3 DNA sequence: TGTGCCAGCTACGAGGGGACAGGGGTCTACAATGAGCAGTTCTTC. V usage is TRBV28 and J usage is TRBJ2-1; 10 nucleotides align to TRBD1. This CDR3 spans 15 amino acids. From germline, CDR1 is MDHEN and CDR2 SYDVKM. The V gene end was trimmed by 8 bases and the J gene end by 3 bases; junction bases not matched to a gene: 7.

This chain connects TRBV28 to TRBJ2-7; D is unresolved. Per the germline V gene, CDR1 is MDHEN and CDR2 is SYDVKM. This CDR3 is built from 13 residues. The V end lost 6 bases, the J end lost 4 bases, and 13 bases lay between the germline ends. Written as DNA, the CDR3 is TGTGCCAGCAGAGTAGCCGAGCCTTACGAGCAGTACTTC. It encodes CASRVAEPYEQYF.

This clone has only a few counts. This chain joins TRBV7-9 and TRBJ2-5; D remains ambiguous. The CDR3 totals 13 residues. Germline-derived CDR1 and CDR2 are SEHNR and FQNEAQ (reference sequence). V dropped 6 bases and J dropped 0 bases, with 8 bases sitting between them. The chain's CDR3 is CASRGSNQETQYF. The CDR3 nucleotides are TGTGCCAGCAGGGGTAGCAACCAAGAGACCCAGTACTTC.

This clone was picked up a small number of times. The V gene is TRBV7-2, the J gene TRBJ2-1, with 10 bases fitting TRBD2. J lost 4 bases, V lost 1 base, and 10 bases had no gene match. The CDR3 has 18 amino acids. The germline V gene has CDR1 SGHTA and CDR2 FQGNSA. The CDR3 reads CASSLVPRTSGLYNEQFF. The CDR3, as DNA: TGTGCCAGCAGCTTAGTCCCCCGGACTAGCGGACTTTACAATGAGCAGTTCTTC.

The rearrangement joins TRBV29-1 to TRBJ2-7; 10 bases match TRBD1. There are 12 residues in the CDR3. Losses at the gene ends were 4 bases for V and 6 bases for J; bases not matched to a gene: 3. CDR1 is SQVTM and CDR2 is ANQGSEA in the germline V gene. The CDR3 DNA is TGCAGCGTTGGAGACAGGGGGCGCGAGCAGTACTTC. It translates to CSVGDRGREQYF.

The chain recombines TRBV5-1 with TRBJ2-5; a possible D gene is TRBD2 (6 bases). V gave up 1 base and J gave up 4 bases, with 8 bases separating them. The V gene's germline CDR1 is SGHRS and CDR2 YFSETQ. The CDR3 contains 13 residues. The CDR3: CASSLTSLETQYF. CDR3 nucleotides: TGCGCCAGCAGCTTGACTAGCTTAGAGACCCAGTACTTC.

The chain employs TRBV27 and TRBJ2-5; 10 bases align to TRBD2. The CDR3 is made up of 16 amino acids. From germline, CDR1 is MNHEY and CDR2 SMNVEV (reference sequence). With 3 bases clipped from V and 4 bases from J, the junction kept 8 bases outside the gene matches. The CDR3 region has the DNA TGTGCCAGCAGTTTGATGTCTAGCGGGAGTGGAGAGACCCAGTACTTC. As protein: CASSLMSSGSGETQYF.

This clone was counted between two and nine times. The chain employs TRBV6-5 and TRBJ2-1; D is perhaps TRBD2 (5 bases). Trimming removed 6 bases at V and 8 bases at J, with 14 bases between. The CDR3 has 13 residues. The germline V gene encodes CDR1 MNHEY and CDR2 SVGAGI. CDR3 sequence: CASSGLVSDEQFF. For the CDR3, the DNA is TGTGCCAGCAGCGGACTCGTTTCGGATGAGCAGTTCTTC.

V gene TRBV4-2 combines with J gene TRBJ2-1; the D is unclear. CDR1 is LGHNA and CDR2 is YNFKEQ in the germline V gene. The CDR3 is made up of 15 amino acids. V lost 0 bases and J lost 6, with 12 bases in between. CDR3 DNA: TGTGCCAGCAGCCAAGATCTTGCAACGTCCAATGAGCAGTTCTTC. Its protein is CASSQDLATSNEQFF.

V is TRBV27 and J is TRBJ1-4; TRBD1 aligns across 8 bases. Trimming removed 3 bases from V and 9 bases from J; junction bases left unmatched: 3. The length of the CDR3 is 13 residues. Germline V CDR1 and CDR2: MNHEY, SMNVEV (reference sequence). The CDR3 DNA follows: TGTGCCAGCAGTTTTAGGGACAGGCAAAAACTGTTTTTT. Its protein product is CASSFRDRQKLFF. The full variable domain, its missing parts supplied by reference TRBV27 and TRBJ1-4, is EAQVTQNPRYLITVTGKKLTVTCSQNMNHEYMSWYRQDPGLGLRQIYYSMNVEVTDKGDVPEGYKVSRKEKRNFPLILESPSPNQTSLYFCASSFRDRQKLFFGSGTQLSVL.

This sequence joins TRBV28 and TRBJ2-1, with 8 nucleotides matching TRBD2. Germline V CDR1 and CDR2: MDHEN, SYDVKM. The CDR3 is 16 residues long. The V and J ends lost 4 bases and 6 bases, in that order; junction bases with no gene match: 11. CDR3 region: CASSWVGAGEGNEQFF. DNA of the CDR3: TGTGCCAGCAGTTGGGTTGGAGCGGGAGAAGGCAATGAGCAGTTCTTC.

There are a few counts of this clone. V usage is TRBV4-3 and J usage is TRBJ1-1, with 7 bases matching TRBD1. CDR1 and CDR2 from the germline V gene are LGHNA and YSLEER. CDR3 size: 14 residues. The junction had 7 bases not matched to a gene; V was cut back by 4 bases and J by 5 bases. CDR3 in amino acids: CASSLQGDSTEAFF. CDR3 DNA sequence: TGCGCCAGCAGCCTGCAGGGGGACTCAACTGAAGCTTTCTTT.

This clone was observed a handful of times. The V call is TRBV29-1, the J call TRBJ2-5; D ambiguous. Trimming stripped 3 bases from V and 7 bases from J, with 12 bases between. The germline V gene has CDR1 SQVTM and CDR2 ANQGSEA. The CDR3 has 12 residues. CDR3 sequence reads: CSVDRAKGTQYF. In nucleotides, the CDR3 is TGCAGCGTTGACCGCGCCAAAGGGACCCAGTACTTC.

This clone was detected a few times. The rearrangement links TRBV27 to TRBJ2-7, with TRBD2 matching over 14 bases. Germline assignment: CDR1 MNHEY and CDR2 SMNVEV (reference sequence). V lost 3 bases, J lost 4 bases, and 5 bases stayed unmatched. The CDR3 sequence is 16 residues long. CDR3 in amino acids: CASSFLGTSGSYEQYF. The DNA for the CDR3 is TGTGCCAGCAGTTTTTTAGGGACTAGCGGGAGTTACGAGCAGTACTTC.

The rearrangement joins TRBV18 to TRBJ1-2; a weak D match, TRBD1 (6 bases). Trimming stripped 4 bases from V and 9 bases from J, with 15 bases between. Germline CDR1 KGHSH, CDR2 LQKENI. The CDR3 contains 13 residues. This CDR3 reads CASSLGQPIRYTF. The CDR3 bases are TGTGCCAGCTCACTAGGACAGCCTATCCGCTACACCTTC. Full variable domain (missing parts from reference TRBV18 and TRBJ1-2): NAGVMQNPRHLVRRRGQEARLRCSPMKGHSHVYWYRQLPEEGLKFMVYLQKENIIDESGMPKERFSAEFPKEGPSILRIQQVVRGDSAAYFCASSLGQPIRYTFGSGTRLTVV.

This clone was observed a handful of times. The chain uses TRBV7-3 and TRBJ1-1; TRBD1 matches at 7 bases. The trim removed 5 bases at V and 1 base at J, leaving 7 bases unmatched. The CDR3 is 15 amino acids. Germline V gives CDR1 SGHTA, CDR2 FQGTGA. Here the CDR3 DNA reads TGTGCCAGCAGCGATCACAGGGGAGGGAACACTGAAGCTTTCTTT. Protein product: CASSDHRGGNTEAFF.